This T cell receptor (beta chain) was identified in a study of CD8 T cells in ankylosing spondylitis. This clonotype was observed many times. What it binds is unknown. Study-wide results and limits: Made up of eight or nine highly homologous variants, a TCR beta motif appeared characteristic of ankylosing spondylitis blood. Reports say disease-linked clones showed up significantly more in matched ankylosing spondylitis synovial fluid. Some motif variants were previously reported in reactive arthritis synovial fluid and blood.

Making use of molecular barcodes, quantitative 5'-RACE generated TCR beta libraries. Via MiXCR, TCRdb re-called the 5' RACE reads, giving one row per CDR3 protein. The table has some 250,000 distinct CDR3 sequences, 8% to 9.5% seen once; the top ten hold about 6.8%. This TCR was recovered from a male donor with ankylosing spondylitis or in good health (not recorded which). The sequencing input was blood, either unsorted or a sorted T cell fraction (not recorded which).

DNA of the CDR3: TGCGCCAGCAGCTCACTCCTGACAGGGACAGAGACCCAGTACTTC. Translating it yields CASSSLLTGTETQYF. The chain couples TRBV5-1 to TRBJ2-5; 7 nucleotides match TRBD1. CDR3 size: 15 residues. V shed 3 bases and J 4 bases; nucleotides not matched to a gene: 9. Per the germline V gene, CDR1 is SGHRS and CDR2 is YFSETQ.